This TCR beta chain was sequenced in a study of monozygotic twins with inflammatory bowel disease. Study-level points and caveats: Distinguishing T cell subtypes was not possible. A single strong IBD-associated signal or clonotype was not supported by the findings.

TCRdb processed the 5' RACE reads again and assigns one entry to each CDR3 protein, with no DNA. This repertoire includes 150,000 to 200,000 distinct CDR3 sequences. The CDR3 extends over 11 amino acids. Germline values: CDR1 LGHNA, CDR2 YNFKEQ. As regards this clonotype: The antigen remains undetermined.

The origin of this receptor is a human donor with ulcerative colitis or Crohn's disease, or a healthy co-twin of an affected twin (not recorded which). The sequencing input was blood. The chain carries TRBV4-2 and TRBJ1-1. This CDR3 is CASSLWGEAFF.